This T cell receptor (beta chain) emerged from a study of cytomegalovirus exposure and HLA in healthy donors. General study results and limits: There were around 160 TCR beta chains listed as cytomegalovirus-associated. Per a later analysis, HLA-associated TCR beta chains showed more clonal expansion than other, equally common TCR beta chains. Whilst most TCR sequences proved rare, a subset of public TCRs occurred across many donors.

A remark on this clone: No antigen is known for it.

PCR was performed using 60 Vbeta and 13 Jbeta primers. Assay used: immunoSEQ multiplex PCR; TCRdb lists only in-frame clones, some missing. The sample includes 90,000 to 150,000 clones, approximately 77% of them seen just once. This CDR3 contains 12 residues. Trimming shortened V by 4 bases and J by 8 bases, and 11 bases separated the two germline ends. Per germline, CDR1 SNHLY and CDR2 FYNNEI. This TCR came from a man in his fifties in good health and CMV-seropositive. The rearrangement links TRBV2 to TRBJ1-2; perhaps TRBD1 as D (5 bases). The sample comprised PBMCs. CDR3 in amino acids: CASSGGKGGYTF. The CDR3 nucleotides are TGTGCCAGCAGTGGTGGGAAGGGGGGCTACACCTTC. Full variable domain (rest looked up from reference TRBV2 and TRBJ1-2): EPEVTQTPSHQVTQMGQEVILRCVPISNHLYFYWYRQILGQKVEFLVSFYNNEISEKSEIFDDQFSVERPDGSNFTLKIRSTKLEDSAMYFCASSGGKGGYTFGSGTRLTVV.